Listed below are T cell receptor beta chains from one sample, sequenced in a study of cytomegalovirus exposure and HLA in healthy donors. Here immunoSEQ multiplex PCR was the method, and the copy in TCRdb shows in-frame clones only, minus some. The sample carries 25,000 or so clones, roughly three quarters recorded once. Sequenced material: PBMCs. The receptors stem from a male donor in good health and CMV-seronegative. CDR3s include the opening cysteine and the closing phenylalanine or tryptophan. A D gene is named only where the DNA matches it firmly. Clone sizes are given selectively: once, few, many, or a class where the clone is expanded.

-,TRBV19,TRBJ2-5,-,CASSMRFSEEAQYF,TGTGCCAGTAGTATGCGCTTTTCCGAAGAGGCCCAGTACTTC
TRBD1,TRBV15,TRBJ2-7,-,CATSRGFGGQGYEQYF,TGTGCCACCAGCAGGGGGTTCGGAGGACAGGGTTACGAGCAGTACTTC
TRBD2,TRBV27,TRBJ2-2,-,CASSLSPGLAANTGELFF,TGTGCCAGCAGTTTATCCCCGGGACTAGCGGCGAACACCGGGGAGCTGTTTTTT
TRBD1,TRBV11-2,TRBJ2-5,-,CASSSSQGARETQYF,TGTGCCAGCAGCTCCTCCCAGGGGGCGCGGGAGACCCAGTACTTC
-,TRBV7-3,TRBJ2-3,-,CASSLSGSTDTQYF,TGTGCCAGCAGCCTGAGCGGGAGCACAGATACGCAGTATTTT
TRBD1,TRBV7-2,TRBJ1-2,-,CASSLVGQGGYTF,TGTGCCAGCAGCTTAGTGGGACAGGGTGGCTACACCTTC
TRBD2,TRBV9,TRBJ2-3,-,CASSVAGGNTDTQYF,TGTGCCAGCAGCGTAGCGGGAGGGAACACAGATACGCAGTATTTT
-,TRBV11-2,TRBJ1-5,-,CASSLKRGNQPQHF,TGTGCCAGCAGCTTAAAACGAGGGAATCAGCCCCAGCATTTT
-,TRBV5-1,TRBJ2-7,once,CASSPLGSGSSYEQYF,TGCGCCAGCAGCCCGTTGGGAAGCGGCAGCTCCTACGAGCAGTACTTC
-,TRBV6-5,TRBJ1-1,-,CASSGNTEAFF,TGTGCCAGCAGTGGCAACACTGAAGCTTTCTTT
-,TRBV2,TRBJ1-4,-,CASSEGQHNEKLFF,TGTGCCAGCAGTGAGGGGCAGCATAATGAAAAACTGTTTTTT
TRBD1,TRBV27,TRBJ1-1,-,CASSLESGGITEAFF,TGTGCCAGCAGTTTAGAGTCAGGGGGGATCACTGAAGCTTTCTTT
-,TRBV5-1,TRBJ2-6,-,CASSGQSGANVLTF,TGCGCCAGCAGCGGACAGTCTGGGGCCAACGTCCTGACTTTC
-,TRBV7-9,TRBJ2-3,-,CASRDIRTRTDTQYF,TGTGCCAGCAGGGACATCCGGACCCGCACAGATACGCAGTATTTT
TRBD1,TRBV28,TRBJ2-5,-,CASSLWTGEYMETQYF,TGTGCCAGCAGTTTATGGACAGGGGAATACATGGAGACCCAGTACTTC
TRBD2,TRBV7-2,TRBJ2-3,-,CASSPSLAARTDTQYF,TGTGCCAGCAGCCCCAGCCTAGCGGCCCGCACAGATACGCAGTATTTT
-,TRBV5-6,TRBJ2-3,-,CASSLFLDFSLTSTDTQYF,TGTGCCAGCAGCTTATTTTTGGACTTCTCTCTTACTAGCACAGATACGCAGTATTTT
TRBD1,TRBV10-3,TRBJ2-4,-,CAISQGVETKNIQYF,TGTGCCATCAGCCAGGGGGTGGAAACCAAAAACATTCAGTACTTC
TRBD1,TRBV27,TRBJ1-3,once,CASSPGQAPPVGNTIYF,TGTGCCAGCAGTCCAGGACAGGCCCCACCCGTCGGAAACACCATATATTTT
TRBD2,TRBV7-2,TRBJ2-3,-,CASSQRGSDTQYF,TGTGCCAGCAGTCAGCGGGGGTCAGATACGCAGTATTTT
-,TRBV25-1,TRBJ1-3,-,CASSATTGSDTIYF,TGTGCCAGCAGTGCAACAACAGGGAGTGACACCATATATTTT
-,TRBV19,TRBJ1-5,-,CASRGDPPDSVNQPQHF,TGTGCCAGTAGAGGTGACCCTCCCGACAGCGTCAATCAGCCCCAGCATTTT
TRBD1,TRBV11-1,TRBJ1-2,-,CASSLTTGTGNYGYTF,TGTGCCAGCAGCTTAACCACCGGGACAGGGAACTATGGCTACACCTTC
TRBD1,TRBV28,TRBJ2-2,-,CASATGGPTGELFF,TGTGCCAGCGCGACAGGGGGCCCCACCGGGGAGCTGTTTTTT
-,TRBV5-1,TRBJ1-2,-,CASSTSGDDYGYTF,TGCGCCAGCAGCACTTCGGGGGACGACTATGGCTACACCTTC
TRBD2,TRBV6-5,TRBJ2-1,-,CASSSGTSDLNEQFF,TGTGCCAGCAGTTCCGGGACTAGCGACCTCAATGAGCAGTTCTTC
-,TRBV30,TRBJ2-7,-,CAWSGAPSSYEQYF,TGTGCCTGGAGTGGGGCCCCCAGCTCCTACGAGCAGTACTTC
TRBD2,TRBV7-9,TRBJ2-5,-,CASSLETSGGLETQYF,TGTGCCAGCAGCTTAGAGACTAGCGGGGGGTTGGAGACCCAGTACTTC
TRBD2,TRBV18,TRBJ2-7,-,CASSPSSGSAQYEQYF,TGTGCCAGCTCACCATCTAGCGGGAGTGCGCAGTACGAGCAGTACTTC
TRBD1,TRBV7-2,TRBJ1-1,-,CASSFMLGRTGDAAFF,TGTGCCAGCAGCTTTATGTTGGGCCGGACAGGGGATGCGGCTTTCTTT
-,TRBV27,TRBJ2-3,-,CASSLKTGGPSTDTQYF,TGTGCCAGCAGTCTAAAAACAGGAGGGCCTAGTACAGATACGCAGTATTTT
-,TRBV6-1,TRBJ2-7,-,CASSEVFGVSSYEQYF,TGTGCCAGCAGTGAAGTTTTTGGAGTGAGCTCCTACGAGCAGTACTTC
TRBD2,TRBV7-6,TRBJ2-1,-,CASSKVGTSDNEQFF,TGTGCCAGCAGCAAAGTAGGGACTAGCGACAATGAGCAGTTCTTC
-,TRBV6-6,TRBJ1-5,-,CASSPPGTSQPQHF,TGTGCCAGCAGTCCCCCCGGGACAAGTCAGCCCCAGCATTTT
-,TRBV27,TRBJ2-7,-,CASSSLARVGEQYF,TGTGCCAGCAGTTCTCTCGCCAGGGTGGGCGAGCAGTACTTC
-,TRBV2,TRBJ2-3,-,CASSETPLTPDTQYF,TGTGCCAGCAGTGAAACCCCACTCACCCCAGATACGCAGTATTTT